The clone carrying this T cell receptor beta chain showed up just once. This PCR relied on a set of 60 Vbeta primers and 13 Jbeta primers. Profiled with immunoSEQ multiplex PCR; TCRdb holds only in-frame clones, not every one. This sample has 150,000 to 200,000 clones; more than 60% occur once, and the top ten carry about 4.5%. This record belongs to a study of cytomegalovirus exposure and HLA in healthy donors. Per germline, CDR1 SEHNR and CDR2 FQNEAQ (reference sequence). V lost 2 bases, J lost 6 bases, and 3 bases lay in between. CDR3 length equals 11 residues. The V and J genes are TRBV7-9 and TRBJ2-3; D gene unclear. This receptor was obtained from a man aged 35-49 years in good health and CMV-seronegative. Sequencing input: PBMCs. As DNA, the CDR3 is TGTGCCAGCAGCTTAAGCGATACGCAGTATTTT. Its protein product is CASSLSDTQYF.